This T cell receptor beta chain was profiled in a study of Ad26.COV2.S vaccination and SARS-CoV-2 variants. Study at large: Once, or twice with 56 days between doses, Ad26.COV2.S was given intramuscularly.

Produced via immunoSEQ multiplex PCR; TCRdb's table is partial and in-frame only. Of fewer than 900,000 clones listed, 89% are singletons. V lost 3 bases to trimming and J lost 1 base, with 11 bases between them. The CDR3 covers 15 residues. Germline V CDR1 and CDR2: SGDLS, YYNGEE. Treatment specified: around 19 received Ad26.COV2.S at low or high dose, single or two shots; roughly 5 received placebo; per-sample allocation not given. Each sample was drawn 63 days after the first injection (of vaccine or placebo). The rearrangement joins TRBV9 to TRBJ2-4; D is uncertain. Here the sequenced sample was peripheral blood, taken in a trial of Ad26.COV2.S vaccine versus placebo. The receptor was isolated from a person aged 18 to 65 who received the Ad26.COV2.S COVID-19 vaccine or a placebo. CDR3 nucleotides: TGTGCCAGCAGCGAAGGGCGCCGGGCCAAAAACATTCAGTACTTC. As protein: CASSEGRRAKNIQYF.